A single sample is the source of the 3 T cell receptor beta chains below, sequenced in a study of OX40 agonist ivuxolimab in advanced cancers. Clones were sequenced by immunoSEQ multiplex PCR, and TCRdb holds only the in-frame ones, with some missing. The top ten clones hold just over 2% of a sample with 50,000 to 85,000 clones, about nine tenths of them seen once. Sequencing used CD4+ or CD8+ T cells sorted from blood, obtained in a trial of the OX40 agonist ivuxolimab. All receptors come from an adult with an advanced solid tumor such as melanoma, head and neck, liver or kidney cancer.

The chain links TRBV12-5 to TRBJ2-1; D may be TRBD2 (6 bases). Germline V gene data show CDR1 as LGHNT and CDR2 as FRNRAP. Between the trimmed V and J ends, which lost 7 bases and 10 bases, there was a span of 14 bases. CDR3 length: 12 amino acids. The CDR3 here is CASARESKEQFF. The CDR3 region has the DNA TGTGCTAGTGCCCGGGAGTCGAAGGAGCAGTTCTTC.

Worth noting for this clone: This same CDR3 is encoded by further DNA sequences in the sample. The chain combines TRBV27 with TRBJ2-2; no firm D call. V was trimmed by 2 bases and J by 1 base, leaving 5 bases between them. The CDR3 runs 14 residues. The germline CDR1 and CDR2 sequences are MNHEY and SMNVEV (reference sequence). The CDR3 nucleotides are TGTGCCAGCAGTTTAGGCCTGAACACCGGGGAGCTGTTTTTT. Encoded protein: CASSLGLNTGELFF.

The chain joins TRBV19 to TRBJ2-1; 9 nucleotides match TRBD2. V was clipped by 0 bases and J by 4 bases; unmatched bases: 4. The CDR3 contains 16 residues. CDR1 and CDR2 (germline): LNHDA, SQIVND (reference sequence). The CDR3 reads CASSIDRTSAYNEQFF. In DNA form, the CDR3 reads TGTGCCAGTAGTATAGACCGGACTAGCGCGTACAATGAGCAGTTCTTC.